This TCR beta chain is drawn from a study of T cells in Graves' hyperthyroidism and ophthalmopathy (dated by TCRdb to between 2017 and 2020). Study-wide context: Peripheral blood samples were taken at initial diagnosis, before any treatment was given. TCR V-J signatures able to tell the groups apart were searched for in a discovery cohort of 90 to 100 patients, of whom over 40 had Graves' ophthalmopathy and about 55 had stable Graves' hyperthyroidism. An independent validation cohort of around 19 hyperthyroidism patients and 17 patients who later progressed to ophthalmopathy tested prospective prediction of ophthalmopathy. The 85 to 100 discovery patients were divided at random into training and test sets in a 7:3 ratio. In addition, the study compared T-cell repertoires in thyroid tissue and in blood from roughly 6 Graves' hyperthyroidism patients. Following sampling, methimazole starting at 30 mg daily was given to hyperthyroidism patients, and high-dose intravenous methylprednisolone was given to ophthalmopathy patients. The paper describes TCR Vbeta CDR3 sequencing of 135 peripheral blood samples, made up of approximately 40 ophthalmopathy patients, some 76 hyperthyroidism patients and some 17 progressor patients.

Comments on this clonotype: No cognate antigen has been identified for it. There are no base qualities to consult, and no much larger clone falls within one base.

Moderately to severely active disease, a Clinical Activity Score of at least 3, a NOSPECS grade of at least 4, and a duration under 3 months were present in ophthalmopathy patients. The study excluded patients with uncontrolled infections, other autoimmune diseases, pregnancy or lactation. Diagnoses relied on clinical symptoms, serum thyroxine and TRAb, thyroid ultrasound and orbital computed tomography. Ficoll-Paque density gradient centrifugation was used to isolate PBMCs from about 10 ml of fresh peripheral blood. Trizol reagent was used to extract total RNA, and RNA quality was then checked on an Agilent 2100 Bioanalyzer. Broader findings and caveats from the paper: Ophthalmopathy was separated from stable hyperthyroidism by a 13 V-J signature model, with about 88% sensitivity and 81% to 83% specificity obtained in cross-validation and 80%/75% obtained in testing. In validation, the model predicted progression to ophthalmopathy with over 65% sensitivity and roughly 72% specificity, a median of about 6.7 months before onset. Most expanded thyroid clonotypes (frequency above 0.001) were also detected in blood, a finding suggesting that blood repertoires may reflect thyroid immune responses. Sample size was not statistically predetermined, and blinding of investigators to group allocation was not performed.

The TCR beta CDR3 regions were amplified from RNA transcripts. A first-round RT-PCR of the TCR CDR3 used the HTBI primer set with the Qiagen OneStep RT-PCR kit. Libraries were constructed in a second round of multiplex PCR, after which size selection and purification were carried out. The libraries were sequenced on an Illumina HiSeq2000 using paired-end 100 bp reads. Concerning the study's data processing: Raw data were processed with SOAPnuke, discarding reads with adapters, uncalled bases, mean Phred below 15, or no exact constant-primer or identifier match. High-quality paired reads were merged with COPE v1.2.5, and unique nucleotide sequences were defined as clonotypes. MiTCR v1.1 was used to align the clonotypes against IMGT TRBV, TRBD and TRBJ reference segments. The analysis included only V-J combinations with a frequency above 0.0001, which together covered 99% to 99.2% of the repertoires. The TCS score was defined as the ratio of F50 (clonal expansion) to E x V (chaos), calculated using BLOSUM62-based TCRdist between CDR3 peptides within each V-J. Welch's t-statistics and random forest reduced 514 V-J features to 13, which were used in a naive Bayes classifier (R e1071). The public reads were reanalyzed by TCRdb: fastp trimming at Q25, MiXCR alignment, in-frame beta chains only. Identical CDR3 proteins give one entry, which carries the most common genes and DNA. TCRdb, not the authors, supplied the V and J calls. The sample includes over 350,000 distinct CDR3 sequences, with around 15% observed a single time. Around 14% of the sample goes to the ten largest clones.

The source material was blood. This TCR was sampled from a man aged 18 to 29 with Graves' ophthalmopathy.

The nucleotide sequence reads TGCAGCGTTGAAAAATTCGAAGTCACAGATACGCAGTATTTT. It translates to CSVEKFEVTDTQYF. Recombination connected TRBV29-1 to TRBJ2-3, with no confident D gene call. The CDR3 runs 14 residues from the cysteine to the phenylalanine. Only the CDR3 DNA is retained, 42 bases long and in frame from the first base. Based on the germline V gene, the CDR1 and CDR2 sequences are SQVTM and ANQGSEA. Cut back by 2 bases and 2 bases, the V and J ends lie 11 bases apart.